This is a list of T cell receptor beta chains from one sample in a study of T cell repertoires in cytomegalovirus infection. From the reads, TCRdb called clonotypes with MiXCR, one entry per CDR3 protein. Of about 250,000 distinct CDR3 sequences in the sample, around 6.4% were seen once. The sequenced material came from PBMCs. The receptors originated from a human donor in good health (CMV status not recorded). Some clones in this sample may be carry-over from other donors' samples. CDR3s include the opening cysteine and the closing phenylalanine or tryptophan. A D gene is named only where the DNA matches it firmly. Size is stated for part of the rows, as once, few or many counts, or as a class when the clone is expanded.

CDR3,DNA,J,V,D,size
CASSRGRDTQYF,TGTGCCAGCAGTCGTGGTCGGGATACGCAGTATTTT,TRBJ2-3,TRBV5-6,NA,many
CASSQGTVSTRAETQYF,TGTGCCAGCAGCCAAGGGACAGTATCTACCAGGGCAGAGACCCAGTACTTC,TRBJ2-5,TRBV5-4,TRBD1,many
CASSSWTNTYEQYF,TGTGCCAGCAGCTCTTGGACAAACACCTACGAGCAGTACTTC,TRBJ2-7,TRBV7-9,NA,many
CASSLVPANYGYTF,TGTGCCAGCAGCTTAGTTCCAGCTAACTATGGCTACACCTTC,TRBJ1-2,TRBV7-2,NA,many
CARSLVGQGMAGELFF,TGCGCCAGGAGCTTGGTAGGACAGGGGATGGCCGGGGAGCTGTTTTTT,TRBJ2-2,TRBV5-1,TRBD1,NA
CASSGGSSGANVLTF,TGTGCCAGCAGTGGCGGAAGCTCTGGGGCCAACGTCCTGACTTTC,TRBJ2-6,TRBV28,NA,NA
CASSVVETQYF,TGTGCCAGCAGTGTAGTAGAGACCCAGTACTTC,TRBJ2-5,TRBV2,NA,many
CASSTSGTGFPGELFF,TGTGCCAGCAGCACATCCGGGACAGGGTTTCCCGGGGAGCTGTTTTTT,TRBJ2-2,TRBV7-8,TRBD1,many
CASSVRGSNQPQHF,TGTGCCAGTAGTGTGAGAGGGAGCAATCAGCCCCAGCATTTT,TRBJ1-5,TRBV19,NA,many
CASSLALGGSSNYGYTF,TGTGCCAGCAGCTTAGCCCTCGGGGGGAGTTCGAACTATGGCTACACCTTC,TRBJ1-2,TRBV7-6,NA,once
CASSPKPIPDRGQRAFF,TGTGCCAGCAGCCCGAAACCCATCCCGGACAGGGGACAAAGGGCTTTCTTT,TRBJ1-1,TRBV7-9,TRBD1,many
CASSPWTGNSYNEQFF,TGTGCCAGCAGCCCGTGGACAGGGAACTCCTACAATGAGCAGTTCTTC,TRBJ2-1,TRBV7-9,TRBD1,many
CASRYRGGANVLTF,TGTGCCAGCAGGTACAGGGGGGGGGCCAACGTCCTGACTTTC,TRBJ2-6,TRBV4-2,TRBD1,many
CATSRRDRASSEQFF,TGTGCCACCAGCCGCCGGGACAGGGCCTCTTCGGAGCAGTTCTTC,TRBJ2-1,TRBV15,TRBD1,few
CASSPRAANTEAFF,TGCGCCAGCAGCCCCCGGGCGGCGAACACTGAAGCTTTCTTT,TRBJ1-1,TRBV4-3,NA,many
CSARGLAENEQFF,TGCAGTGCTAGGGGCCTAGCGGAGAATGAGCAGTTCTTC,TRBJ2-1,TRBV20-1,TRBD2,few
CASSLDTSNQPQHF,TGTGCCAGCAGTTTGGACACGTCCAATCAGCCCCAGCATTTT,TRBJ1-5,TRBV28,NA,many
CASSRNGRDIYQPQHF,TGTGCCAGCAGCCGTAACGGAAGGGACATTTATCAGCCCCAGCATTTT,TRBJ1-5,TRBV28,NA,many
CAISNAGGVGYEQYF,TGTGCCATCAGTAACGCAGGGGGCGTGGGTTACGAGCAGTACTTC,TRBJ2-7,TRBV10-3,TRBD1,few
CASSLGEIYEQYF,TGTGCCAGCAGCTTAGGGGAAATCTACGAGCAGTACTTC,TRBJ2-7,TRBV7-2,NA,many
CASSPGQGMAEPGELFF,TGTGCCAGCAGCCCGGGACAGGGCATGGCGGAGCCCGGGGAGCTGTTTTTT,TRBJ2-2,TRBV7-9,TRBD1,many
CASSGRATQQFF,TGTGCCAGCAGTGGCCGGGCCACCCAGCAGTTCTTC,TRBJ2-1,TRBV2,NA,many
CASSQAGFNYGYTF,TGTGCCAGCAGCCAAGCAGGGTTCAACTATGGCTACACCTTC,TRBJ1-2,TRBV4-2,NA,NA
CASSYYNNEQYF,TGTGCCAGCAGCTACTACAACAATGAGCAGTACTTC,TRBJ2-7,TRBV7-2,NA,many
CASSSERIQLSPLHF,TGTGCCAGCAGCTCAGAGAGGATACAGCTTTCACCCCTCCACTTT,TRBJ1-6,TRBV7-2,NA,many
CSVQTGPLEQYF,TGCAGCGTTCAGACAGGGCCCCTCGAGCAGTACTTC,TRBJ2-7,TRBV29-1,TRBD1,many
CASSQFGTGNSPLHF,TGTGCCAGCAGCCAATTTGGGACGGGGAATTCACCCCTCCACTTT,TRBJ1-6,TRBV3-1,NA,many
CASSPPGRRVSEAFF,TGTGCCAGCAGTCCCCCGGGACGGCGCGTTTCAGAAGCTTTCTTT,TRBJ1-1,TRBV28,NA,many
CSARDIRGGDTQYF,TGCAGTGCTAGAGATATCAGGGGGGGAGATACGCAGTATTTT,TRBJ2-3,TRBV20-1,NA,many
CSVVQGITYGYTF,TGCAGCGTTGTGCAGGGGATCACCTATGGCTACACCTTC,TRBJ1-2,TRBV29-1,NA,many
CASSIGTSGEETQYF,TGTGCCAGCAGCATCGGGACTAGCGGTGAAGAGACCCAGTACTTC,TRBJ2-5,TRBV7-7,TRBD2,many
CASSLYGASGGEQFF,TGTGCCAGCAGTTTATACGGGGCGTCGGGCGGCGAGCAGTTCTTC,TRBJ2-1,TRBV28,NA,many
CASRPTGQGYHGMGEQFF,TGTGCCAGCAGGCCTACTGGACAGGGGTATCATGGTATGGGTGAGCAGTTCTTC,TRBJ2-1,TRBV6-6,TRBD1,few
CASSRGQRTEAFF,TGTGCCAGCAGTCGAGGTCAGAGGACTGAAGCTTTCTTT,TRBJ1-1,TRBV6-2/TRBV6-3,NA,many
CASSFHREGAGYTF,TGTGCCAGCAGTTTCCACAGGGAGGGAGCAGGCTACACCTTC,TRBJ1-2,TRBV28,NA,many
CASSGDSGKTQYF,TGTGCCAGCAGTGGGGACAGTGGAAAGACCCAGTACTTC,TRBJ2-5,TRBV2,TRBD1,many
CASSLHRWRDETKNIQYF,TGTGCCAGCAGTTTACATCGATGGAGGGATGAAACCAAAAACATTCAGTACTTC,TRBJ2-4,TRBV12-3/TRBV12-4,NA,many
CASSQDPDIQFHSPLHF,TGCGCCAGCAGCCAAGATCCGGACATACAGTTCCATTCACCCCTCCACTTT,TRBJ1-6,TRBV4-1,NA,many
CASSLSGRTNEKLFF,TGTGCCAGCAGCTTATCGGGCCGGACTAATGAAAAACTGTTTTTT,TRBJ1-4,TRBV7-2,NA,many
CASSVDRKTYEQYF,TGTGCCAGCAGCGTTGACAGGAAGACCTACGAGCAGTACTTC,TRBJ2-7,TRBV12-3/TRBV12-4,NA,many
CATTDSMNTEAFF,TGTGCCACGACGGACAGTATGAACACTGAAGCTTTCTTT,TRBJ1-1,TRBV7-9,NA,many
CSSSGGPLQGYGYTF,TGCAGCTCCTCGGGGGGTCCCCTCCAGGGCTATGGCTACACCTTC,TRBJ1-2,TRBV29-1,NA,many
CASSEPRLDTDTQYF,TGTGCCAGCAGTGAACCTCGTTTAGACACAGATACGCAGTATTTT,TRBJ2-3,TRBV25-1,NA,few
CASSSATAGTDNSPLHF,TGTGCCAGCAGTTCGGCCACCGCCGGGACAGATAATTCACCCCTCCACTTT,TRBJ1-6,TRBV28,TRBD1,few
CAISDLGGRTEAFF,TGTGCCATCAGTGATCTGGGGGGCCGGACTGAAGCTTTCTTT,TRBJ1-1,TRBV10-3,NA,NA
CASSFPNRDRGYNSPLHF,TGTGCCAGCAGCTTCCCAAACCGGGACAGGGGTTATAATTCACCCCTCCACTTT,TRBJ1-6,TRBV7-2,TRBD1,NA
CASSRTRAPGELFF,TGTGCCAGCAGCCGGACAAGGGCCCCCGGGGAGCTGTTTTTT,TRBJ2-2,TRBV7-2,NA,many
CASSYSGSKETQYF,TGTGCCAGCAGTTACTCGGGGAGCAAAGAGACCCAGTACTTC,TRBJ2-5,TRBV6-5,NA,many
CASSRGSGDTQYF,TGTGCCAGCAGTCGGGGGTCGGGAGATACGCAGTATTTT,TRBJ2-3,TRBV6-2/TRBV6-3,NA,many
CSAVGPGGVYGYTF,TGCAGTGCGGTCGGGCCAGGGGGCGTCTATGGCTACACCTTC,TRBJ1-2,TRBV20-1,TRBD1,many
CSAGGQGGF,TGCAGTGCTGGCGGACAGGGTGGCTTC,TRBJ2-5,TRBV20-1,TRBD1,many
CASSLTGELRPLHF,TGTGCCAGCAGTTTGACAGGAGAGTTGAGACCCCTCCACTTT,TRBJ1-6,TRBV28,NA,many
CASSYREGVAKNIQYF,TGTGCCAGCAGTTACAGGGAGGGGGTAGCCAAAAACATTCAGTACTTC,TRBJ2-4,TRBV6-2/TRBV6-3,NA,many
CASERQGRTDTQYF,TGTGCCAGCGAGCGACAGGGACGCACAGATACGCAGTATTTT,TRBJ2-3,TRBV2,TRBD1,many
CASSEVEETQYF,TGTGCCAGCAGTGAGGTAGAGGAGACCCAGTACTTC,TRBJ2-5,TRBV2,NA,many
CASSLRDRGPYEQYF,TGTGCCAGCAGCTTGAGGGACAGGGGACCCTACGAGCAGTACTTC,TRBJ2-7,TRBV5-5,TRBD1,many
CASSQGVSRGYTF,TGCGCCAGCAGTCAAGGTGTTTCCCGTGGCTACACCTTC,TRBJ1-2,TRBV23-1,NA,NA
CASSLGQGSTDTQYF,TGTGCCAGCAGCTTAGGACAGGGTAGCACAGATACGCAGTATTTT,TRBJ2-3,TRBV7-9,TRBD1,many
CAGTPNTGELFF,TGTGCGGGGACTCCGAACACCGGGGAGCTGTTTTTT,TRBJ2-2,TRBV2,NA,many